What follows are 27 T cell receptor beta chains derived from one specimen sequenced in a study of metastatic and nonmetastatic thyroid tumors (TCRdb year 2020). No patient had received any treatment before thyroid surgery. The library was made by PCR. Sequencing relied on an Illumina HiSeq 4000. TCRdb reworked the public reads: Q25 trimming with fastp, MiXCR clone assembly, productive beta chains retained. The sample table shows roughly 39,000 clones, and approximately 51% are seen once. The ten top clones hold around 22% of the sample. Sequencing was carried out using tumor tissue. All receptors come from a male donor with papillary thyroid cancer or a benign thyroid nodule (not recorded which). Some clones in this sample may be carry-over from other donors' samples.

The J gene is TRBJ1-2, the V gene TRBV6-1, with 9 bases aligning to TRBD1. V trimming: 4 bases; J trimming: 7 bases; junction bases outside the gene matches: 4. CDR3 size: 13 residues. Germline assignment: CDR1 MNHNS and CDR2 SASEGT. Here the CDR3 DNA reads TGTGCCAGCAGTGGGACAGGGGTCCGTGGCTACACCTTC. The encoded protein is CASSGTGVRGYTF.

This clone qualifies as medium-sized. The J gene is TRBJ1-2, the V gene TRBV28, with D unresolved. This CDR3 comprises 12 residues. Looked up from germline, CDR1 is MDHEN and CDR2 is SYDVKM. V was clipped by 5 bases and J by 3 bases, with 7 bases between them. CDR3 residues: CASSPRYYGYTF. The CDR3 DNA sequence: TGTGCCAGCAGTCCCCGATACTATGGCTACACCTTC.

The chain has TRBV27 and TRBJ1-2, with D possibly matching TRBD1 (6 bases). Germline V gene lookup returns CDR1 MNHEY and CDR2 SMNVEV (reference sequence). Deletions cut 8 bases from V and 0 bases from J, with 19 bases between. CDR3 length equals 16 residues. CDR3 DNA: TGTGCCAGCGCCGGAACCCCGGGACATTCTAACTATGGCTACACCTTC. Residues: CASAGTPGHSNYGYTF.

By sample share, this clone is medium-sized. The rearrangement links TRBV5-1 to TRBJ2-3; a possible D gene is TRBD2 (6 bases). Trimming left V 0 bases short and J 3 bases short, with 8 bases between. This CDR3 has 14 amino acids. Germline V gene data show CDR1 as SGHRS and CDR2 as YFSETQ. CDR3 residues: CASSLETRTDTQYF. The CDR3 nucleotides read TGCGCCAGCAGCTTGGAGACTAGGACAGATACGCAGTATTTT.

This clone was seen a handful of times. The rearrangement joins TRBV4-3 to TRBJ2-7; D ambiguous. Trimming cost V 0 bases and J 0 bases, with 6 bases left between them. Germline V lookup: CDR1 LGHNA, CDR2 YSLEER. The CDR3 contains 14 residues. This CDR3 is CASSQETHSYEQYF. The CDR3 region has the DNA TGCGCCAGCAGCCAAGAAACGCACTCCTACGAGCAGTACTTC.

The rearrangement joins TRBV30 to TRBJ2-7; 9 positions agree with TRBD2. The CDR3 covers 12 residues. The ends lost 8 bases at V and 2 bases at J; junction bases unmatched: 4. Germline V CDR1 and CDR2: GTSNPN, SVGIG (reference sequence). Here the CDR3 DNA reads TGTGCCGGCGGGAGGGAACCCTACGAGCAGTACTTC. Amino acid sequence: CAGGREPYEQYF.

The rearrangement uses TRBV11-3 and TRBJ2-7; D possibly corresponds to TRBD2 (6 bases). This CDR3 is built from 14 residues. Germline CDR1 SGHNT, CDR2 YENEEA. V was trimmed by 5 bases and J by 1 base, leaving 12 bases between them. CDR3 residues: CASSKPGLSYEQYF. In DNA, the CDR3 is TGTGCCAGCAGCAAACCGGGACTGTCCTACGAGCAGTACTTC. Drawing the rest from reference TRBV11-3 and TRBJ2-7, the complete variable domain is EAGVVQSPRYKIIEKKQPVAFWCNPISGHNTLYWYLQNLGQGPELLIRYENEEAVDDSQLPKDRFSAERLKGVDSTLKIQPAELGDSAVYLCASSKPGLSYEQYFGPGTRLTVT.

In this sample, this clone turned up a few times. The chain has TRBV28 and TRBJ2-7; a possible D gene is TRBD2 (6 bases). This CDR3 contains 16 residues. CDR1 MDHEN and CDR2 SYDVKM come from the germline V gene. With 4 bases removed from V and 6 bases from J, the gap between germline ends came to 22 bases. The DNA for the CDR3 is TGTGCCAGCAGTTACCCTTTGGACGGCCCCGGGGGCGAGCAGTACTTC. Amino acids: CASSYPLDGPGGEQYF.

This chain joins TRBV19 and TRBJ2-7; TRBD2 aligns across 9 bases. Germline CDR1 LNHDA, CDR2 SQIVND (reference sequence). This CDR3 comprises 14 residues. V was clipped by 7 bases and J by 4 bases; unmatched bases: 8. The CDR3 protein is CASTPGSGSYEQYF. In DNA, the CDR3 is TGTGCCAGTACCCCTGGTAGCGGGAGTTACGAGCAGTACTTC.

The chain has TRBV5-1 and TRBJ2-3; weak D call: TRBD1 (6 bases). This CDR3 region has 16 residues. V was trimmed by 0 bases and J by 2 bases, leaving 13 bases between them. Germline values: CDR1 SGHRS, CDR2 YFSETQ. In DNA form, the CDR3 reads TGCGCCAGCAGCTTGGCCTTCGGACAGTACACAGATACGCAGTATTTT. Translated, it gives CASSLAFGQYTDTQYF.

This clone occurred a few times. The chain carries TRBV15 and TRBJ1-5, with a weak D call TRBD1 (6 bases). Trimming took off 0 bases at V and 5 bases at J, with 11 bases between the two ends. Germline values: CDR1 LNHNV, CDR2 YYDKDF (reference sequence). This CDR3 comprises 15 residues. CDR3 protein: CATSRDVAGDQPQHF. Here the CDR3 DNA reads TGTGCCACCAGCAGAGATGTGGCAGGGGATCAGCCCCAGCATTTT.

This clone has only a few counts. This chain joins TRBV28 and TRBJ2-2, with 10 bases identical to TRBD1. V shed 5 bases, J shed 2 bases, and the junction held 5 bases outside the gene matches. Per the germline V gene, CDR1 is MDHEN and CDR2 is SYDVKM. This CDR3 spans 16 amino acids. CDR3 DNA: TGTGCCAGCAGTCCATCGACAGGGGGCAACACCGGGGAGCTGTTTTTT. Translated, it gives CASSPSTGGNTGELFF.

This clone was picked up a small number of times. The genes are TRBV11-2 and TRBJ2-3, with D possibly matching TRBD1 (6 bases). There are 14 residues in the CDR3. V was pared by 3 bases and J by 4 bases, with 11 bases between. CDR1 is SGHAT, CDR2 FQNNGV, per germline. CDR3 sequence (DNA): TGTGCCAGCAGCTTTAGGAACAGGGCAGATACGCAGTATTTT. Translated: CASSFRNRADTQYF.

V usage is TRBV2 and J usage is TRBJ2-3; the D gene is possibly TRBD2 (6 bases). Trimming took 1 base from V and 3 from J, leaving 11 bases between them. This CDR3 has 15 residues. Germline V gene sequence: CDR1 SNHLY, CDR2 FYNNEI. CDR3 amino acids: CASSEVGAGTDTQYF. The CDR3 DNA is TGTGCCAGCAGTGAAGTAGGGGCGGGAACAGATACGCAGTATTTT. The whole variable domain, filled in from reference TRBV2 and TRBJ2-3, reads EPEVTQTPSHQVTQMGQEVILRCVPISNHLYFYWYRQILGQKVEFLVSFYNNEISEKSEIFDDQFSVERPDGSNFTLKIRSTKLEDSAMYFCASSEVGAGTDTQYFGPGTRLTVL.

The J gene is TRBJ2-2, the V gene TRBV7-2; D may be TRBD2 (6 bases). CDR3 length equals 17 residues. Germline V CDR1 and CDR2: SGHTA, FQGNSA. Between the trimmed V and J ends, which lost 0 bases and 0 bases, there was a span of 11 bases. The CDR3 protein is CASSLALPGANTGELFF. Written as DNA, the CDR3 is TGTGCCAGCAGCTTAGCCCTACCGGGGGCGAACACCGGGGAGCTGTTTTTT.

This clone was found a few times. A junction boundary mismatches the germline segment, possibly from a read error. The V call is TRBV12-3 or TRBV12-4, the J call TRBJ2-3; D might be TRBD2 (6 bases). The CDR3 has 14 residues. Here the CDR3 reads CVSRGGVYTDTQYF. CDR3 DNA sequence: TGTGTCAGCCGGGGCGGGGTCTACACAGATACGCAGTATTTT.

This sequence joins TRBV11-3 and TRBJ1-6; D remains unclear. The germline V and J ends were trimmed by 5 bases and 5 bases, with 13 bases remaining between them. In germline, CDR1 is SGHNT, CDR2 YENEEA. The CDR3 sequence is 15 residues long. CDR3 in amino acids: CASSPPMADNSPLHF. CDR3 coding DNA: TGTGCCAGCAGCCCCCCAATGGCGGATAATTCACCCCTCCACTTT.

This rearrangement joins TRBV4-1 to TRBJ1-1; TRBD1 agrees at 7 bases. Trimming cost V 3 bases and J 4 bases; bases outside gene matches: 11. CDR1 and CDR2 (germline): MGHRA, YSYEKL. This CDR3 region has 16 residues. The CDR3 loop reads CASSHQPNRGSTEAFF. The DNA for the CDR3 is TGCGCCAGCAGCCACCAGCCGAACAGGGGAAGCACTGAAGCTTTCTTT.

This clone turned up a few times. The chain uses TRBV12-3 or TRBV12-4 and TRBJ2-7; 7 positions agree with TRBD1. J was trimmed by 5 bases and V by 0 bases; bases with no gene match: 1. This CDR3 has 13 residues. CDR3: CASSLAGTDEQYF. CDR3 DNA sequence: TGTGCCAGCAGTTTAGCCGGGACAGACGAGCAGTACTTC.

V is TRBV11-1 and J is TRBJ2-7, with TRBD2 identical over 10 bases. The germline V gene has CDR1 SGHAT and CDR2 FQDESV (reference sequence). The junction had 5 bases not matched to a gene; V was cut back by 6 bases and J by 3 bases. This CDR3 is built from 14 residues. The CDR3 DNA is TGTGCCAGCAGTCCTGGACTAGCGGACTACGAGCAGTACTTC. Its translation is CASSPGLADYEQYF.

The chain is built from TRBV5-5 and TRBJ2-7; D gene ambiguous. V was clipped by 4 bases and J by 6 bases, with 14 bases between them. CDR1 and CDR2 from the germline V gene are SGHKS and YYEKEE (reference sequence). The CDR3 runs 13 residues. The CDR3 loop reads CASSPARYGEQYF. In DNA form, the CDR3 reads TGTGCCAGCAGCCCCGCGAGGTACGGCGAGCAGTACTTC.

This clone appeared a few times. The V and J genes are TRBV6-6 and TRBJ1-5, with D possibly TRBD1 on 5 matching bases. The CDR3 has 15 residues. V was pared by 0 bases and J by 3 bases, with 9 bases between. CDR1 is MNHNY, CDR2 SVGAGI, per germline (reference sequence). As DNA, the CDR3 is TGTGCCAGCAGTTACTCGAGGGGATACAATCAGCCCCAGCATTTT. Amino acid sequence: CASSYSRGYNQPQHF.

This clone has a handful of counts. V gene TRBV6-1 combines with J gene TRBJ2-7; D possibly corresponds to TRBD2 (5 bases). The V end lost 1 base, the J end lost 4 bases, and 14 bases lay between the germline ends. There are 15 residues in the CDR3. Germline loops: CDR1 MNHNS, CDR2 SASEGT. In nucleotides, the CDR3 is TGTGCCAGCAGTGAAGAGGTGGGAGCCAGTTACGAGCAGTACTTC. It specifies CASSEEVGASYEQYF.

This clone has only a few counts. The chain uses TRBV7-8 and TRBJ2-3; no firm D call. Trimming shortened V by 3 bases and J by 1 base, and 14 bases separated the two germline ends. There are 16 residues in the CDR3. Per the germline V gene, CDR1 is SGHVS and CDR2 is FQNEAQ. CDR3 sequence (DNA): TGTGCCAGCAGCTTGTCGGAAGGACGGGGCACAGATACGCAGTATTTT. Residues: CASSLSEGRGTDTQYF.

This clone was seen only a few times. Likely a read error: the CDR3 ends without its conserved phenylalanine or tryptophan. The chain combines TRBV12-3 or TRBV12-4 with TRBJ2-7; 9 bases line up with TRBD1. This CDR3 contains 15 residues. V lost 6 bases, J lost 5 bases, and 11 bases stayed unmatched. This CDR3 is CASSPTGGANHEQYL. In nucleotides, the CDR3 is TGTGCCAGCAGCCCTACAGGGGGCGCAAACCACGAGCAGTACCTC.

The V and J genes are TRBV7-3 and TRBJ2-1, with D possibly matching TRBD2 (5 bases). Looked up from germline, CDR1 is SGHTA and CDR2 is FQGTGA. V lost 1 base and J 9 bases, leaving 7 bases between the germline ends. The CDR3 sequence is 12 residues long. This chain's CDR3 is CASSLKEVEQFF. The DNA of the CDR3 is TGTGCCAGCAGCTTAAAGGAGGTTGAGCAGTTCTTC.

The J gene is TRBJ1-2, the V gene TRBV5-4; maybe TRBD1 (5 bases). The germline gives CDR1 SGHNT, CDR2 YYREEE (reference sequence). V lost 4 bases and J lost 7, with 23 bases in between. The CDR3 totals 16 residues. Here the CDR3 DNA reads TGTGCCAGCAGCCCAAAAACGGACAACATCGGGAGTGGCTACACCTTC. As protein: CASSPKTDNIGSGYTF.